This TCR beta chain is drawn from a study of beta chain features in type 1 diabetes. Whole-study results and caveats: Patients and controls would share equally any PCR tilt toward shorter templates. Among patients with Type 1 diabetes, TCRB CDR3s were moderately but significantly shorter in every one of the four CD4+ subsets.

The study reverse transcribed the entire isolated RNA, so it sequenced expressed TCRB transcripts. The protocol was immunoSEQ multiplex PCR, while the TCRdb copy is restricted to in-frame clones and leaves out a portion. Of hundreds of thousands of clones listed, 15% are singletons. CD4+ naive, central memory, regulatory and stem cell-like memory cells were sorted via CD45RO/CCR7/CD25/CD127/CD95/CD27. Germline CDR1 is MDHEN and CDR2 is SYDVKM. The V and J ends lost 10 bases and 5 bases, in that order; junction bases with no gene match: 14. This CDR3 contains 15 residues. As for this clone: Its antigen remains unidentified.

The clonotype originates from a man younger than 30 with type 1 diabetes. The chain has TRBV28 and TRBJ2-5; 9 bases fit TRBD1. Sequenced input: naive CD4+ T cells from blood. CDR3 protein: CAIQAGTGFRETQYF. CDR3 DNA: TGTGCCATCCAGGCCGGGACAGGGTTTCGGGAGACCCAGTACTTC.